Listed below are T cell receptor beta chains from one sample, sequenced in a study of blood T cell repertoires in COVID-19. Data came from immunoSEQ multiplex PCR; TCRdb stores just in-frame clones and leaves some out. The sample has roughly 250,000 clones, roughly 90% seen once. Material for sequencing was PBMCs or T cells enriched from blood (not recorded which). The receptors here all came from a young woman with acute COVID-19. Each CDR3 is given with its conserved first and last residue. D genes are given only for firm matches. The size field is filled for only some rows; it gives once, few, many or a size class.

v_call: TRBV9
clone_size: once
d_call: -
j_call: TRBJ2-2
cdr3_aa: CASSVADTGELFF
cdr3_nt: TGTGCCAGCAGCGTGGCAGATACCGGGGAGCTGTTTTTT

v_call: TRBV24-1
clone_size: -
d_call: TRBD1
j_call: TRBJ2-7
cdr3_aa: CATSEGQGLYEQYF
cdr3_nt: TGTGCCACCAGTGAAGGACAGGGACTTTACGAGCAGTACTTC

v_call: TRBV5-4
clone_size: -
d_call: TRBD1
j_call: TRBJ2-3
cdr3_aa: CASSYTGGGEDTQYF
cdr3_nt: TGTGCCAGCAGCTACACAGGGGGCGGGGAAGATACGCAGTATTTT

v_call: TRBV28
clone_size: -
d_call: -
j_call: TRBJ1-2
cdr3_aa: CASVPLEGNYGYTF
cdr3_nt: TGTGCCAGCGTGCCGTTGGAGGGGAACTATGGCTACACCTTC

v_call: TRBV7-8
clone_size: -
d_call: TRBD1
j_call: TRBJ1-4
cdr3_aa: CASSLGTGAREKLFF
cdr3_nt: TGTGCCAGCAGCTTAGGAACAGGGGCTCGTGAAAAACTGTTTTTT

v_call: TRBV11-2
clone_size: once
d_call: TRBD2
j_call: TRBJ2-1
cdr3_aa: CASSPPASGRPGEQFF
cdr3_nt: TGTGCCAGCAGCCCCCCAGCTAGCGGGAGACCCGGTGAGCAGTTCTTC

v_call: TRBV29-1
clone_size: -
d_call: TRBD1
j_call: TRBJ2-3
cdr3_aa: CSGSGGWTDTQYF
cdr3_nt: TGCAGCGGCTCAGGGGGCTGGACAGATACGCAGTATTTT

v_call: TRBV7-2
clone_size: -
d_call: TRBD2
j_call: TRBJ2-7
cdr3_aa: CASSLGREYYEQYF
cdr3_nt: TGTGCCAGCAGTTTAGGGCGGGAGTACTACGAGCAGTACTTC

v_call: TRBV18
clone_size: -
d_call: TRBD2
j_call: TRBJ2-5
cdr3_aa: CASSRTSGSRGEETQYF
cdr3_nt: TGTGCCAGCTCACGGACTAGCGGGAGCCGCGGAGAAGAGACCCAGTACTTC

v_call: TRBV19
clone_size: -
d_call: TRBD1
j_call: TRBJ1-2
cdr3_aa: CASTPQQGAGNYGYTF
cdr3_nt: TGTGCCAGTACCCCTCAACAGGGGGCAGGAAACTATGGCTACACCTTC

v_call: TRBV6-5
clone_size: -
d_call: -
j_call: TRBJ1-1
cdr3_aa: CALNPGRYTEAFF
cdr3_nt: TGTGCCCTCAACCCGGGTCGGTACACTGAAGCTTTCTTT

v_call: TRBV13
clone_size: few
d_call: TRBD2
j_call: TRBJ2-7
cdr3_aa: CASTMVAGGSYEQYF
cdr3_nt: TGTGCCAGCACCATGGTGGCGGGGGGTTCCTACGAGCAGTACTTC

v_call: TRBV18
clone_size: -
d_call: -
j_call: TRBJ2-4
cdr3_aa: CASSGTVTGDLLAKNIQYF
cdr3_nt: TGTGCCAGCTCAGGCACCGTGACAGGAGACTTACTAGCCAAAAACATTCAGTACTTC

v_call: TRBV14
clone_size: -
d_call: TRBD1
j_call: TRBJ1-2
cdr3_aa: CASSQRQGGFYGYTF
cdr3_nt: TGTGCCAGCAGCCAAAGACAGGGCGGATTCTATGGCTACACCTTC

v_call: TRBV28
clone_size: -
d_call: -
j_call: TRBJ2-3
cdr3_aa: CASSFIRRAGGTQYF
cdr3_nt: TGTGCCAGCAGTTTCATCAGGAGGGCCGGGGGTACGCAGTATTTT

v_call: TRBV28
clone_size: -
d_call: -
j_call: TRBJ1-2
cdr3_aa: CATGENYGYTF
cdr3_nt: TGTGCGACAGGAGAGAACTATGGCTACACCTTC

v_call: TRBV3-1/TRBV3-2
clone_size: once
d_call: -
j_call: TRBJ2-7
cdr3_aa: CASSQEGGVYYEQYF
cdr3_nt: TGTGCCAGCAGCCAAGAGGGCGGGGTTTACTACGAGCAGTACTTC